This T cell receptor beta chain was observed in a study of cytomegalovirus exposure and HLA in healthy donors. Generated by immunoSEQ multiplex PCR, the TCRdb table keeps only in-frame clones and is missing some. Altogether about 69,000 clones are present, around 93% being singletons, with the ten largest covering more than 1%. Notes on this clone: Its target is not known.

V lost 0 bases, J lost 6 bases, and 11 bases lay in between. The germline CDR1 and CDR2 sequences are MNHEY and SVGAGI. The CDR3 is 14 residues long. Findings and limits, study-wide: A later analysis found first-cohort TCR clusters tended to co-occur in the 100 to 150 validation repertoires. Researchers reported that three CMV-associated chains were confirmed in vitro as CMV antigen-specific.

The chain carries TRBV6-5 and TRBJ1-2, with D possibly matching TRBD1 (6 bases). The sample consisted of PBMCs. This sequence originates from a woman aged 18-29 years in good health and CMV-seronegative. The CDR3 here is CASSYSAGVNGYTF. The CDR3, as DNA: TGTGCCAGCAGTTACTCCGCAGGGGTCAATGGCTACACCTTC.